One sample yielded the 7 T cell receptor beta chains listed below, sequenced in a study of blood T cells in healthy people across ages. A J-beta primer mix and a sample-barcoded 5' primer were used in a second PCR of about 7 to 12 cycles. One entry per CDR3 protein, called by TCRdb with MiXCR from the 5' RACE reads. The sample shows about 1.4 million distinct CDR3 sequences, approximately 59% of them seen only once. Sequencing input: blood. These receptors came from a man aged 18 to 35 in good health.

The CDR3: CATIGRYTEAFF. The CDR3, as DNA: TGTGCCACCATTGGTAGGTACACTGAAGCTTTCTTT. This chain links TRBV27 with TRBJ1-1, with D unresolved. CDR1 is MNHEY and CDR2 is SMNVEV in the germline V gene (reference sequence). V lost 10 bases, J lost 3 bases, and 12 bases lay in between. This CDR3 comprises 12 residues.

This clonotype appeared a few times. Here the CDR3 reads CASSLGGAGWPSYEQYF. In nucleotides, the CDR3 is TGTGCCAGCAGTTTAGGGGGGGCTGGTTGGCCATCCTACGAGCAGTACTTC. The rearrangement links TRBV12-3 or TRBV12-4 to TRBJ2-7; D is perhaps TRBD1 or TRBD2 (6 bases each). V was cut by 1 base and J by 1 base, with 17 bases left in between. This CDR3 is built from 17 residues.

This rearrangement joins TRBV29-1 to TRBJ2-1; D gene uncertain. The J call is uncertain, as TRBJ2-7 better fits the DNA end. Looked up from germline, CDR1 is SQVTM and CDR2 is ANQGSEA. This CDR3 region has 9 residues. The CDR3 nucleotides are TGCAGCGTTTGCTATGAGCAGTACTTC. It encodes CSVCYEQYF.

Only one count was recorded for this clonotype. This chain uses TRBV4-2 with TRBJ2-3; the D gene is possibly TRBD1 (8 bases). The CDR3 runs to 15 residues. Trimming cost V 1 base and J 4 bases, with 12 bases left between them. Germline CDR1 is LGHNA and CDR2 is YNFKEQ. Here the CDR3 reads CASSQGQGRADTQYF. CDR3 bases: TGTGCCAGCAGCCAAGGACAGGGGAGGGCAGATACGCAGTATTTT.

V gene TRBV10-1 combines with J gene TRBJ2-7; 9 bases are shared with TRBD1. V shed 4 bases and J 2 bases; nucleotides not matched to a gene: 3. This CDR3 is built from 14 residues. CDR1 and CDR2 (germline): WNHNN, SYGVQD (reference sequence). This CDR3 reads CASSGQGETYEQYF. In DNA form, the CDR3 reads TGCGCCAGCAGTGGACAGGGGGAAACCTACGAGCAGTACTTC.

This clonotype was observed once. This chain connects TRBV12-3 or TRBV12-4 to TRBJ1-1, with a weak D call TRBD1 (6 bases). V was trimmed by 6 bases and J by 6 bases, leaving 17 bases between them. This CDR3 has 14 residues. As DNA, the CDR3 is TGTGCCAGCAGCCTGACCCAGGGGTATTCTGAAGCTTTCTTT. Protein sequence: CASSLTQGYSEAFF.

This clonotype was observed a handful of times. V usage is TRBV18 and J usage is TRBJ2-5; 7 bases match TRBD1. Looked up from germline, CDR1 is KGHSH and CDR2 is LQKENI. There are 15 residues in the CDR3. V lost 2 bases to trimming and J lost 2 bases; unmatched junction nucleotides: 5. CDR3: CASSPGTVKQETQYF. The DNA for the CDR3 is TGTGCCAGCTCACCAGGGACAGTTAAGCAAGAGACCCAGTACTTC.